The clone carrying this T cell receptor beta chain turned up a few times. TCRdb re-clonotyped the PCR reads through MiXCR. The repertoire holds roughly 70,000 clones, with roughly 18% as singletons. This specimen comes from a study of metastatic and nonmetastatic thyroid tumors. For the study at large: Repertoires of blood and of tissue (tumor or nodule) from malignant and benign thyroid patients were compared.

Each patient came to thyroid surgery without any prior treatment (of any kind). This CDR3 is 15 amino acids long. Germline assignment: CDR1 SNHLY and CDR2 FYNNEI. V lost 7 bases, J lost 0 bases, and 9 bases stayed unmatched. The chain has TRBV2 and TRBJ2-7; 7 positions match TRBD1. The specimen was blood. The sequence came from a female donor with papillary thyroid cancer or a benign thyroid nodule (not recorded which). Some clones in this sample may be carry-over from other donors' samples. The chain's CDR3 is CASTRGQAISYEQYF. The DNA of the CDR3 is TGTGCCAGCACGAGGGGGCAGGCAATCTCCTACGAGCAGTACTTC. Complete variable domain (other parts from reference TRBV2 and TRBJ2-7): EPEVTQTPSHQVTQMGQEVILRCVPISNHLYFYWYRQILGQKVEFLVSFYNNEISEKSEIFDDQFSVERPDGSNFTLKIRSTKLEDSAMYFCASTRGQAISYEQYFGPGTRLTVT.